One and the same sample provided the 18 T cell receptor beta chains below, sequenced in a study of cytomegalovirus exposure and HLA in healthy donors. This PCR relied on a set of 60 Vbeta primers and 13 Jbeta primers. Measured with immunoSEQ multiplex PCR; TCRdb has only the in-frame clones, and not every one. Here the sample spans fewer than 150,000 clones, just under 80% being singletons. The sample was PBMCs. The receptors were gathered from a man under 40 in good health and CMV-seronegative.

For this clone: Compared with germline, one end of the junction differs, possibly owing to a read error. The chain recombines TRBV30 with TRBJ2-7, with 10 bases aligning to TRBD1. This CDR3 has 15 amino acids. Germline loops: CDR1 GTSNPN, CDR2 SVGIG (reference sequence). Here the CDR3 DNA reads TGTGCCTGGAGTAGAATCGGGACAGGGGACTACGCGCAGTACTTC. This translates into CAWSRIGTGDYAQYF.

The chain is built from TRBV2 and TRBJ1-5; possibly TRBD1 for D (6 bases). This CDR3 has 14 amino acids. Germline V gives CDR1 SNHLY, CDR2 FYNNEI. The ends were cut back, 3 bases at V and 4 bases at J, with 10 bases in the middle. CDR3 bases: TGTGCCAGCAGTGAGGTAACAGGGAATCAGCCCCAGCATTTT. Protein sequence: CASSEVTGNQPQHF.

The rearrangement uses TRBV4-1 and TRBJ1-1; tentative D call: TRBD1 (6 bases). Germline values: CDR1 MGHRA, CDR2 YSYEKL. The CDR3 contains 16 residues. The V end was cut by 4 bases, the J end by 0 bases, with 15 bases between. The CDR3 here is CASSLPHRDMNTEAFF. CDR3 in DNA: TGCGCCAGCAGCCTCCCTCACAGGGACATGAACACTGAAGCTTTCTTT.

CDR3 bases: TGTGCCAGCAGCTCCGACTCTAGCGAGCAGTTCTTC. Protein: CASSSDSSEQFF. This chain connects TRBV7-9 to TRBJ2-1; possibly TRBD2 for D (5 bases). The germline CDR1 and CDR2 sequences are SEHNR and FQNEAQ (reference sequence). The CDR3 length is 12 residues. Trimming removed 4 bases at V and 10 bases at J, with 11 bases between.

The V and J genes are TRBV6-5 and TRBJ1-4, with D perhaps matching TRBD1 (5 bases). V was cut by 1 base and J by 8 bases, with 17 bases left in between. Germline V CDR1 and CDR2: MNHEY, SVGAGI. This CDR3 is built from 16 residues. The CDR3 here is CASSYYGGGPSEKLFF. CDR3 in DNA: TGTGCCAGCAGTTACTACGGGGGAGGCCCTAGCGAAAAACTGTTTTTT.

V gene TRBV9 combines with J gene TRBJ2-4, with 8 bases that match TRBD1. Germline trimming cut 4 bases from V and 9 bases from J; bases unmatched to any gene: 6. Germline V gives CDR1 SGDLS, CDR2 YYNGEE. This CDR3 has 13 amino acids. The DNA of the CDR3 is TGTGCCAGCAGCTCGGGACAGGAGAGCATTCAGTACTTC. Its translation: CASSSGQESIQYF.

This chain connects TRBV7-6 to TRBJ1-3; D uncertain. The V and J ends lost 7 bases and 0 bases respectively, with 28 bases between them. The CDR3 length is 20 residues. The V gene's germline CDR1 is SGHVS and CDR2 FNYEAQ. In DNA, the CDR3 is TGTGCCAGCACCCCAGCCCCCCGGGTCCCGGCGAAGGACTCTGGAAACACCATATATTTT. It is translated as CASTPAPRVPAKDSGNTIYF.

CDR3: CASRSKNMNTEAFF. CDR3 nucleotides: TGTGCCAGCAGGTCCAAGAACATGAACACTGAAGCTTTCTTT. The chain uses TRBV27 and TRBJ1-1; D ambiguous. CDR3 length equals 14 residues. The V gene lost 6 bases and the J gene lost 0 bases, with 11 bases spanning the gap. Germline loops: CDR1 MNHEY, CDR2 SMNVEV (reference sequence).

V and J are TRBV15 and TRBJ2-2; 7 bases line up with TRBD1. This CDR3 contains 20 residues. V was clipped by 2 bases and J by 0 bases; unmatched bases: 15. Germline V gene lookup returns CDR1 LNHNV and CDR2 YYDKDF (reference sequence). CDR3 nucleotides: TGTGCCACCAGCAGAAGGCTCGGGACAGAATATTTCGCGAACACCGGGGAGCTGTTTTTT. Amino acids: CATSRRLGTEYFANTGELFF. The full variable domain, completed using reference TRBV15 and TRBJ2-2, is DAMVIQNPRYQVTQFGKPVTLSCSQTLNHNVMYWYQQKSSQAPKLLFHYYDKDFNNEADTPDNFQSRRPNTSFCFLDIRSPGLGDTAMYLCATSRRLGTEYFANTGELFFGEGSRLTVL.

The J gene is TRBJ1-1, the V gene TRBV18; 11 positions agree with TRBD1. Germline V gives CDR1 KGHSH, CDR2 LQKENI. The CDR3 sequence is 16 residues long. V lost 3 bases and J lost 5; bases outside the gene matches: 8. CDR3 residues: CASSPRTGGMGTEAFF. The CDR3 coding sequence is TGTGCCAGCTCACCTCGGACAGGGGGCATGGGTACTGAAGCTTTCTTT.

Comments on this clone: Other DNA variants within this sample encode the same CDR3. The CDR3, as DNA: TGTGCCAGCAGCCCGTCCTACGAGCAGTACTTC. Protein sequence: CASSPSYEQYF. The rearrangement joins TRBV6-6 to TRBJ2-7, with no clear D. Between the trimmed V and J ends, which lost 6 bases and 1 base, there was a span of 4 bases. Germline CDR1 reads MNHNY; CDR2 reads SVGAGI (reference sequence). CDR3 length: 11 residues.

This rearrangement joins TRBV5-1 to TRBJ2-1; D unresolved. The ends were cut back, 0 bases at V and 4 bases at J, with 11 bases in the middle. The germline V gene encodes CDR1 SGHRS and CDR2 YFSETQ. The CDR3 is made up of 15 amino acids. The CDR3 region has the DNA TGCGCCAGCAGCTTGGACAGTTCTGAATACAATGAGCAGTTCTTC. It encodes CASSLDSSEYNEQFF.

The count of this clone is one. The genes are TRBV10-3 and TRBJ1-5; 7 bases align to TRBD1. Germline CDR1 ENHRY, CDR2 SYGVKD. Trimming at V came to 2 bases and at J to 7 bases, leaving 8 bases not matched to a gene. This CDR3 has 15 residues. The CDR3 reads CAISEDRVIAQPQHF. CDR3 nucleotides: TGTGCCATCAGTGAGGACAGGGTTATTGCCCAGCCCCAGCATTTT.

The chain combines TRBV28 with TRBJ2-3; weak D call: TRBD2 (6 bases). This CDR3 has 13 amino acids. Germline V gene lookup returns CDR1 MDHEN and CDR2 SYDVKM. Between the trimmed V and J ends, which lost 8 bases and 6 bases, there was a span of 15 bases. DNA of the CDR3: TGTGCCAGCCGGACTACCATACGGGATACGCAGTATTTT. Encoded protein: CASRTTIRDTQYF.

This clone was detected only once. The rearrangement links TRBV5-1 to TRBJ2-7; a possible D gene is TRBD1 (5 bases). CDR3 length: 16 residues. Germline CDR1 is SGHRS and CDR2 is YFSETQ. Deletions cut 0 bases from V and 3 bases from J, with 16 bases between. The CDR3 region is CASSLEGWGAYYEQYF. Written as DNA, the CDR3 is TGCGCCAGCAGCTTGGAGGGGTGGGGCGCCTACTACGAGCAGTACTTC.

This chain connects TRBV13 to TRBJ2-7; 13 bases line up with TRBD2. Germline CDR1 and CDR2: PRHDT and FYEKMQ (reference sequence). This CDR3 has 15 amino acids. V was clipped by 2 bases and J by 5 bases; unmatched bases: 3. The DNA of the CDR3 is TGTGCCAGCAGCTTAAGAGGGACTAGCGGGGACGAGCAGTACTTC. Translation gives CASSLRGTSGDEQYF.

The sample holds a few counts of this clone. V usage is TRBV6-5 and J usage is TRBJ2-7; 7 bases agree with TRBD1. Germline loops: CDR1 MNHEY, CDR2 SVGAGI. The CDR3 runs to 16 residues. V lost 0 bases to trimming and J lost 2 bases; unmatched junction nucleotides: 7. CDR3 in amino acids: CASSYSTAGGTYEQYF. The CDR3, as DNA: TGTGCCAGCAGTTACTCGACGGCAGGGGGTACCTACGAGCAGTACTTC.

The chain joins TRBV18 to TRBJ2-7; the D gene is possibly TRBD2 (7 bases). Germline values: CDR1 KGHSH, CDR2 LQKENI. V was shortened by 2 bases and J by 0 bases, with 14 bases between the two germline ends. The CDR3 length is 16 residues. The CDR3 bases are TGTGCCAGCTCACCATCACGGGGGGCCCTCTCCTACGAGCAGTACTTC. This encodes CASSPSRGALSYEQYF.